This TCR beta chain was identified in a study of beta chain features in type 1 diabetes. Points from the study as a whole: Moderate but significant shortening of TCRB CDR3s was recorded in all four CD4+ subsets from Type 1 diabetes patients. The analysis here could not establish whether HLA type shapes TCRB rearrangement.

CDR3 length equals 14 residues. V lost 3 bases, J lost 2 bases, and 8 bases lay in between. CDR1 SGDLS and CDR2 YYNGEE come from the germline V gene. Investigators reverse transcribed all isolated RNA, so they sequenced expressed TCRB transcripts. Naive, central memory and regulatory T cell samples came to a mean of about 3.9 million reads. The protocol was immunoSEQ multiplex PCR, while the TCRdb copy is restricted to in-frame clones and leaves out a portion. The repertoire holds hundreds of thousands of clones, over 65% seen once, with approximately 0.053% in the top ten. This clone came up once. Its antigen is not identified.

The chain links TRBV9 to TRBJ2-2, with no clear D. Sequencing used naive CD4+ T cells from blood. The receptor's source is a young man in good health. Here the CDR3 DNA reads TGTGCCAGCAGCGCTCGGTACAACACCGGGGAGCTGTTTTTT. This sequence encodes CASSARYNTGELFF.